The T cell receptor beta chain described here comes from a study of T cells in Graves' hyperthyroidism and ophthalmopathy. Study findings and constraints: Blood shared most expanded thyroid clonotypes above 0.001.

TCR beta CDR3 regions were amplified from RNA. Researchers ran a first-round RT-PCR on the TCR CDR3 using the HTBI primer set. TCRdb re-called the multiplex PCR reads through MiXCR, storing one row per CDR3 protein. This sample has around 600,000 distinct CDR3 sequences, with 12% to 15% found just once. Concerning this clonotype itself: Its antigen is unknown.

Looked up from germline, CDR1 is SNHLY and CDR2 is FYNNEI. The CDR3 covers 12 residues. V was trimmed by 8 bases and J by 6 bases, leaving 14 bases between them. This rearrangement joins TRBV2 to TRBJ2-7, with D tentatively TRBD2 (5 bases). Sequencing was carried out using blood. This TCR was sampled from a woman in her late teens or twenties with Graves' ophthalmopathy. The CDR3 DNA sequence: TGTGCCAGCCGCCTCGGACTTTCCGAGCAGTACTTC. It yields the protein CASRLGLSEQYF.